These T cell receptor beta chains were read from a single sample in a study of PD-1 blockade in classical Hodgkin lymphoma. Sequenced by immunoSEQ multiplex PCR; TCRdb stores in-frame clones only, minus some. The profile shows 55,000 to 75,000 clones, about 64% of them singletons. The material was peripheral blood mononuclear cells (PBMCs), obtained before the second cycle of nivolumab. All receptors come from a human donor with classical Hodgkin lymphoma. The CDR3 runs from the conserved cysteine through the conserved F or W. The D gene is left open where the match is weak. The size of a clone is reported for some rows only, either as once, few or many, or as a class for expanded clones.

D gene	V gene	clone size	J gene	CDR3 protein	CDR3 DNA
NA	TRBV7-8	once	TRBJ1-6	CASIPGYYNSPLHF	TGTGCCAGTATCCCAGGGTACTATAATTCACCCCTCCACTTT
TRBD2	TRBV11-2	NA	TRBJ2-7	CASSFGGRKYEQYF	TGTGCCAGCAGCTTCGGCGGGAGAAAGTACGAGCAGTACTTC
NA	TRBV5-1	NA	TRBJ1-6	CASSPWGGYNSPLHF	TGCGCCAGCAGCCCATGGGGGGGCTATAATTCACCCCTCCACTTT
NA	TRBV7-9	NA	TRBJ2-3	CASSSTGPSTDTQYF	TGTGCCAGCAGTTCGACAGGCCCTAGCACAGATACGCAGTATTTT
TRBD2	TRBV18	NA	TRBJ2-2	CASSPTFPTSGRRTGELFF	TGTGCCAGCTCACCAACCTTCCCGACTAGCGGGAGACGCACCGGGGAGCTGTTTTTT
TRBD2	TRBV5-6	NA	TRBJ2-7	CASSRGTSPFYEQYF	TGTGCCAGCAGCCGCGGGACTAGCCCGTTCTACGAGCAGTACTTC
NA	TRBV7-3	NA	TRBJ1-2	CASSLSGGDRYGYTF	TGTGCCAGCAGCTTAAGTGGAGGGGATCGGTATGGCTACACCTTC
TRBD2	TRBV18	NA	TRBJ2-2	CASSLAVNTGELFF	TGTGCCAGCTCTCTAGCGGTGAACACCGGGGAGCTGTTTTTT
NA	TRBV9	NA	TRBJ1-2	CASSVDVAGSYGYTF	TGTGCCAGCAGCGTAGACGTCGCCGGTTCCTATGGCTACACCTTC
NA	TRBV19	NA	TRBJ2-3	CASSFLWGADTDTQYF	TGTGCCAGTAGTTTCCTTTGGGGAGCCGACACAGATACGCAGTATTTT
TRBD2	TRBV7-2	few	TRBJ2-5	CASTRLAGVETQYF	TGTGCCAGCACCCGACTAGCGGGAGTAGAGACCCAGTACTTC
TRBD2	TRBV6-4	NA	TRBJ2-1	CASSPNLAGGYNEQFF	TGTGCCAGCAGTCCTAACCTAGCGGGGGGCTACAATGAGCAGTTCTTC
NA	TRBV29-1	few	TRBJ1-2	CSVVGRSRSYGYTF	TGCAGCGTCGTAGGTAGGAGCAGGAGCTATGGCTACACCTTC
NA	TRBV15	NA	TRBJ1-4	CATSIPGRGKLFF	TGTGCCACCAGCATCCCTGGGAGAGGGAAACTGTTTTTT
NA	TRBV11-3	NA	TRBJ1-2	CASSSGPYGYTF	TGTGCCAGCAGCTCCGGGCCCTATGGCTACACCTTC
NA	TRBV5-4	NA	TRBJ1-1	CASSRDLNTEAFF	TGTGCCAGCAGCCGGGACTTGAACACTGAAGCTTTCTTT
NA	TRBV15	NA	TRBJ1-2	CATSRDFAGARNYGYTF	TGTGCCACCAGCAGAGATTTTGCGGGGGCAAGAAACTATGGCTACACCTTC
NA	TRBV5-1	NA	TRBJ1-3	CASSVGTAAGNTIYF	TGCGCCAGCAGCGTGGGGACGGCCGCTGGAAACACCATATATTTT
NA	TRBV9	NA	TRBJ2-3	CASSVGGEFTDTQYF	TGTGCCAGCAGCGTAGGAGGGGAATTTACAGATACGCAGTATTTT
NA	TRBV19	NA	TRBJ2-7	CASSSSEGYEQYF	TGTGCCAGTAGTAGTTCCGAGGGGTACGAGCAGTACTTC
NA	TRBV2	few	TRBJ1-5	CASRLQGHQPQHF	TGTGCCAGCAGGCTTCAGGGGCATCAGCCCCAGCATTTT
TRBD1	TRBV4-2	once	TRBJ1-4	CASSQDQGTGVRKLFF	TGTGCCAGCAGCCAAGATCAGGGGACAGGGGTGAGAAAACTGTTTTTT
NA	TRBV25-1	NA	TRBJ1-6	CASSGQTYNSPLHF	TGTGCCAGCTCCGGACAGACTTATAATTCACCCCTCCACTTT
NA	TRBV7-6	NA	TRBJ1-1	CASSLGGAEAFF	TGTGCCAGCAGCTTAGGGGGAGCTGAAGCTTTCTTT
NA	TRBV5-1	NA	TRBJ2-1	CASSSRGQGSGSSYNEQFF	TGCGCCAGCAGCTCCCGAGGACAGGGTAGCGGGAGTTCCTACAATGAGCAGTTCTTC
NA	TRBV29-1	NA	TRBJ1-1	CSAPSGREVRRTEAFF	TGCAGCGCTCCATCCGGCAGGGAGGTAAGGAGGACTGAAGCTTTCTTT
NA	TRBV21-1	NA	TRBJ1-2	CASTRNYGYTF	TGTGCCAGCACTCGGAACTATGGCTACACCTTC
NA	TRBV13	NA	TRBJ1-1	CASSLHSGLNTEAFF	TGTGCCAGCAGCTTGCATTCCGGCCTGAACACTGAAGCTTTCTTT
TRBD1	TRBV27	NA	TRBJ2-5	CASSFGQGSQETQYF	TGTGCCAGCAGTTTCGGACAGGGCTCCCAAGAGACCCAGTACTTC
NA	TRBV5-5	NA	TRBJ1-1	CASSITGLLNTEAFF	TGTGCCAGCAGCATAACAGGGTTGTTGAACACTGAAGCTTTCTTT
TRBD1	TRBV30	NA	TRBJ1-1	CAWSLTGGSEAFF	TGTGCCTGGAGTTTGACAGGGGGCTCTGAAGCTTTCTTT
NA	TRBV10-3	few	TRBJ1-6	CASCGGTNSPLHF	TGTGCCTCGTGTGGGGGAACTAATTCACCCCTCCACTTT
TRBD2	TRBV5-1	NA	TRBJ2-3	CASSLGDYSTDTQYF	TGCGCCAGCAGCCTAGGGGACTATAGCACAGATACGCAGTATTTT
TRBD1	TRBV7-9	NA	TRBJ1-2	CASSRQGYQLGYTF	TGTGCCAGCAGCAGACAGGGTTACCAATTAGGCTACACCTTC
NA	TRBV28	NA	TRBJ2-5	CASSLRASNLETQYF	TGTGCCAGCAGTTTAAGGGCTAGTAATCTGGAGACCCAGTACTTC
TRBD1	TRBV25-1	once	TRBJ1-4	CASSATGVATNEKLFF	TGTGCCAGCAGTGCAACAGGGGTTGCAACTAATGAAAAACTGTTTTTT
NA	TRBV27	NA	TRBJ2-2	CASSRRQTINTGELFF	TGTGCCAGCTCGCGCAGACAGACTATAAACACCGGGGAGCTGTTTTTT
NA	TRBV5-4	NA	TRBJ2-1	CASSSSRRKGQFF	TGTGCCAGCAGCTCGAGTCGCCGAAAGGGGCAGTTCTTC
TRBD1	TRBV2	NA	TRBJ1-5	CASSANLGQGSNQPQHF	TGTGCCAGCAGTGCGAACCTGGGACAGGGAAGCAATCAGCCCCAGCATTTT
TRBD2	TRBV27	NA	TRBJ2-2	CASSYGQGGTGELFF	TGTGCCAGCAGTTACGGTCAGGGAGGGACCGGGGAGCTGTTTTTT
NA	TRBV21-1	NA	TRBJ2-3	CASSKGRPRIDTQYF	TGTGCCAGCAGCAAAGGGCGGCCTAGGATAGATACGCAGTATTTT
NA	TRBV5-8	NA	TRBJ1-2	CASSWDMEGYTF	TGTGCCAGCAGCTGGGACATGGAAGGCTACACCTTC
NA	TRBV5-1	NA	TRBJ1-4	CASSSGTTDEKLFF	TGCGCCAGCAGCTCCGGGACTACGGATGAAAAACTGTTTTTT
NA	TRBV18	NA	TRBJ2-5	CASSREETQYF	TGTGCCAGCTCCCGAGAAGAGACCCAGTACTTC
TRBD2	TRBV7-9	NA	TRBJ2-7	CASSVAGGPGEQYF	TGTGCCAGCAGCGTAGCGGGGGGCCCGGGGGAGCAGTACTTC
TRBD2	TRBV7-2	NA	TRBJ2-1	CASSPREGSVNEQFF	TGTGCCAGCAGCCCCAGGGAGGGGTCCGTCAATGAGCAGTTCTTC
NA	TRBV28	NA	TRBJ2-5	CASSLGGKPQETQYF	TGTGCCAGCAGTTTAGGGGGAAAGCCACAAGAGACCCAGTACTTC
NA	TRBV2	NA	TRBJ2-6	CASRGLVTGANVLTF	TGTGCCAGCAGGGGGCTTGTAACTGGGGCCAACGTCCTGACTTTC